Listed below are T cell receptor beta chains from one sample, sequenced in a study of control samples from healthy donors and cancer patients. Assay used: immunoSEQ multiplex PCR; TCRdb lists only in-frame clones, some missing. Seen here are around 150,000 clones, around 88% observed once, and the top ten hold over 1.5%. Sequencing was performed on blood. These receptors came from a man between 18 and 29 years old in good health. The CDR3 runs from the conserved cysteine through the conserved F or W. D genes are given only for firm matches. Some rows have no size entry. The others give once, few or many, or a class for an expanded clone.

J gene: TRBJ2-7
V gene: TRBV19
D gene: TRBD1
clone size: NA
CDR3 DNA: TGTGCCAGTAGTAGTGGTCGGACAGGCGATTCCTACGAGCAGTACTTC
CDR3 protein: CASSSGRTGDSYEQYF

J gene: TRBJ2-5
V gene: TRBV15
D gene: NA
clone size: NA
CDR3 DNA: TGTGCCACCAGCAGAGATGCCGGGGTGGAAGAGACCCAGTACTTC
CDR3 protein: CATSRDAGVEETQYF

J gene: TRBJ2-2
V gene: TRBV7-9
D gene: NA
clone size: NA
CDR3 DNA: TGTGCCAGCAGCTCTCTAGTCTCGCCGATGTACACCGGGGAGCTGTTTTTT
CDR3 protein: CASSSLVSPMYTGELFF

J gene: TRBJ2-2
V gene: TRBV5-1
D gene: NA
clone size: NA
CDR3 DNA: TGCGCCAGCAGCTTTTTGGGGGCCGGGGAGCTGTTTTTT
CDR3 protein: CASSFLGAGELFF

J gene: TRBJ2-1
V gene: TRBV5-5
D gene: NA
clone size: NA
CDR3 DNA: TGTGCCAGCAGCTTAGGGGGGCGTTATGAGCAGTTCTTC
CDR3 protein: CASSLGGRYEQFF

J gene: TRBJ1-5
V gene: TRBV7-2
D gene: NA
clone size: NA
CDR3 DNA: TGTGCCAGCAGCTTAGCTCAGAACAATCAGCCCCAGCATTTT
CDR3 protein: CASSLAQNNQPQHF

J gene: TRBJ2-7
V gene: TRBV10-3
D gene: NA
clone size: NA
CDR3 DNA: TGTGCCATCAGTGATTACTACGAGCAGTACTTC
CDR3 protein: CAISDYYEQYF

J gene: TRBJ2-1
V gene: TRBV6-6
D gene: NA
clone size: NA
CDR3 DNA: TGTGCCAGCAGTTACGGGGCCTCGGGGGAGCAGTTCTTC
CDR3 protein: CASSYGASGEQFF

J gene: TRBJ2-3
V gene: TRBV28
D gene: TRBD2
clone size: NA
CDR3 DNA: TGTGCCAGCAGTTTATATCTCGGGGGGATGAGCACAGATACGCAGTATTTT
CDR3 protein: CASSLYLGGMSTDTQYF

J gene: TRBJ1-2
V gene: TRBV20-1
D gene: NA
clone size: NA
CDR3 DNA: TGCAGTGCTAGGGGAGGCTACACCTTC
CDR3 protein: CSARGGYTF

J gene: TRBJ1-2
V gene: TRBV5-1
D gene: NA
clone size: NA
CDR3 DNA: TGCGCCAGCAGCTTGCGTCCAGGACCCGAACCCGGGGTTCGGAGCTACACCTTC
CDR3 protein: CASSLRPGPEPGVRSYTF

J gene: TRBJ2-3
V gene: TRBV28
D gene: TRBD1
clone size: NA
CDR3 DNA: TGTGCCAGCAGTACGGACAGGGGAAACACAGATACGCAGTATTTT
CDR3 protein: CASSTDRGNTDTQYF

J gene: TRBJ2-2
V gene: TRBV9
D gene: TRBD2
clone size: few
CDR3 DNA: TGTGCCAGCAGCCCCCTGAGGACTAGCGGGGCTGGGGAGCTGTTTTTT
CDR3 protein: CASSPLRTSGAGELFF

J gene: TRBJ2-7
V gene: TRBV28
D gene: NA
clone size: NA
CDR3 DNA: TGTGCCAGCATGGCAGAAAATCTCTCCTACGAGCAGTACTTC
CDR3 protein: CASMAENLSYEQYF

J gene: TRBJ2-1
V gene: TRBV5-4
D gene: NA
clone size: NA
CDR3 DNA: TGTGCCAGCAGCTTGGTCCCCAAGAGCTCCTACAATGAGCAGTTCTTC
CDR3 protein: CASSLVPKSSYNEQFF

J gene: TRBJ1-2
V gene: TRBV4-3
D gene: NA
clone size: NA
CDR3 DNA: TGCGCCAGCAGCCCTTCACGGTTAGAGGATGGCTACACCTTC
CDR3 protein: CASSPSRLEDGYTF

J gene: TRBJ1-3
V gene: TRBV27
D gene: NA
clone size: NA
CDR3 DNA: TGTGCCAGCGGGCAGGGGCGGCGCGGAAACACCATATATTTT
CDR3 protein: CASGQGRRGNTIYF

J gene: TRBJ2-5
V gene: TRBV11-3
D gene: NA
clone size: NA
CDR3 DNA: TGTGCCAGCAGCTACAGGGGGGGGGACCAAGAGACCCAGTACTTC
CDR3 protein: CASSYRGGDQETQYF

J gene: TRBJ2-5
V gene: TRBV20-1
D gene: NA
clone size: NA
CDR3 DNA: TGCAGTGCTAGGCGGCAAGAGACCCAGTACTTC
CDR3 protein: CSARRQETQYF

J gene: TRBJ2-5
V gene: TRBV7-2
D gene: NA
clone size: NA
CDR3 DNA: TGTGCCAGCGCCGCAGGACCCCAAGAGACCCAGTACTTC
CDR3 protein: CASAAGPQETQYF

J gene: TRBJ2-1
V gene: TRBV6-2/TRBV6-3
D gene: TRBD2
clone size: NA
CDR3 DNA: TGTGCCAGCAGTTACTCGACCGGGACTAGCGGGGAGAATGAGCAGTTCTTC
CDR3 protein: CASSYSTGTSGENEQFF

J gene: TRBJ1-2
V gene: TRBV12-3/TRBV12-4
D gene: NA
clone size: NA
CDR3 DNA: TGTGCCAGCGCGACCGACAACTATGGCTACACCTTC
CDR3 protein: CASATDNYGYTF

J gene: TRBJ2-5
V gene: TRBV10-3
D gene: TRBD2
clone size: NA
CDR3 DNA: TGTGCCATCAGTACAGGCCTAGCGGGGGCCCAAGAGACCCAGTACTTC
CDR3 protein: CAISTGLAGAQETQYF

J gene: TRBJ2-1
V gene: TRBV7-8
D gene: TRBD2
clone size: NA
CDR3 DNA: TGTGCCAGCAGCCTGGCTGTCTGGGGGGGTGAGCAGTTCTTC
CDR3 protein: CASSLAVWGGEQFF

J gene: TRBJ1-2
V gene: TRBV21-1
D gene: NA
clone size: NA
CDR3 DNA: TGTGCCAGCAGCAAAACAGGAGGCCCCGGGGTAAGGGGCTACACCTTC
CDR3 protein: CASSKTGGPGVRGYTF

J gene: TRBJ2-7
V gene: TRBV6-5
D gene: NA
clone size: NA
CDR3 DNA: TGTGCCAGCAGTCCTCTCCCAAGGATCTTCGAGCAGTACTTC
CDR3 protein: CASSPLPRIFEQYF

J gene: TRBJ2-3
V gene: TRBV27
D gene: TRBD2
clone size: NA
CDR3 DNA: TGTGCCAGCAGTTTCGGGGGGGGGCAGGGAGATACGCAGTATTTT
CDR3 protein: CASSFGGGQGDTQYF

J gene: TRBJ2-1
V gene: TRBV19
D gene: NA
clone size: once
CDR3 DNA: TGTGCCAGTAGTATTGTGCCCTCGAAGCATGAGCAGTTCTTC
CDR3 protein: CASSIVPSKHEQFF

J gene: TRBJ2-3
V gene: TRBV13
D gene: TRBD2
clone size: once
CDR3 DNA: TGTGCCAGCAGCGGATCGGGACTAGCAGCGTTTAGTACAGATACGCAGTATTTT
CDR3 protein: CASSGSGLAAFSTDTQYF

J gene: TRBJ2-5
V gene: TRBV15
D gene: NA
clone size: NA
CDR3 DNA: TGTGCCACCAGCAGCGGCTCGTGGGCGAACCAAGAGACCCAGTACTTC
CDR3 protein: CATSSGSWANQETQYF

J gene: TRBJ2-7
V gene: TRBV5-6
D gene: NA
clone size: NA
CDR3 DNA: TGTGCCAGCAGCTTACAGTACGAGCAGTACTTC
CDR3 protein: CASSLQYEQYF

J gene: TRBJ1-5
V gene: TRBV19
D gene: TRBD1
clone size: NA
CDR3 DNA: TGTGCCAGTAGTGGGGGACAGGGGAGGCTTAATAGCAATCAGCCCCAGCATTTT
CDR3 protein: CASSGGQGRLNSNQPQHF

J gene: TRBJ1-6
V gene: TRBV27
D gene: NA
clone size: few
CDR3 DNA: TGTGCCAGCAGTTTCATCGTCGGTGGGGGTTTTCATTCACCCCTCCACTTT
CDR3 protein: CASSFIVGGGFHSPLHF

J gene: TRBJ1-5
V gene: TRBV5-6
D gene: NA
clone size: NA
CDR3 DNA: TGTGCCAGCAGCTTGGCGGGGGGCTTGGATCAGCCCCAGCATTTT
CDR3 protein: CASSLAGGLDQPQHF

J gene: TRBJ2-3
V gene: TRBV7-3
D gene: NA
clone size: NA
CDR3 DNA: TGTGCCAGCAGCCCCTCCCGCGGGGCGGCCGATACGCAGTATTTT
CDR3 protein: CASSPSRGAADTQYF

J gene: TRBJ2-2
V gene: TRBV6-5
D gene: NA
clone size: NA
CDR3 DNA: TGTGCCAGCAGTCCGCGGTCGACGAACACCGGGGAGCTGTTTTTT
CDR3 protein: CASSPRSTNTGELFF

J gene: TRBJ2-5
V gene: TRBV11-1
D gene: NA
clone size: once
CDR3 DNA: TGTGCCAGCAGCCCGAAAGGGGGATCCCAGTACTTC
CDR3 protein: CASSPKGGSQYF

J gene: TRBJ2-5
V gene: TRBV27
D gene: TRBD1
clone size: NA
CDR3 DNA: TGTGCCAGCAGTCTAGGGGGCTCGGGAGAGACCCAGTACTTC
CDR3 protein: CASSLGGSGETQYF

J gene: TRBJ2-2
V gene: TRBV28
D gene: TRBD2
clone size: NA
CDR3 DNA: TGTGCCAGCAGTTTTTTTCTAGCGGACACCGGGGAGCTGTTTTTT
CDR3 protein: CASSFFLADTGELFF

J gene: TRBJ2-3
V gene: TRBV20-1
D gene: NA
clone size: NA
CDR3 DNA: TGCAGTGCTAGTCCCAACACAGATACGCAGTATTTT
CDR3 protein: CSASPNTDTQYF

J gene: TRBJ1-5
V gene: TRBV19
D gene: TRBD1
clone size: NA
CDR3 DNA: TGTGCCAGTAGTATTGTGCTGGGACAGGAATATCAGCCCCAGCATTTT
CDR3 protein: CASSIVLGQEYQPQHF

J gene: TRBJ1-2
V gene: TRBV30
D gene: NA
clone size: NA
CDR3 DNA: TGTGCCTGGGGGTTCAGCTATGGCTACACCTTC
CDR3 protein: CAWGFSYGYTF

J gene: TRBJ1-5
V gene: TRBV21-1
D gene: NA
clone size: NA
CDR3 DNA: TGTGCCAGCAGAGGAGGGGACGCCGGTGAAGTCAATCAGCCCCAGCATTTT
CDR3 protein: CASRGGDAGEVNQPQHF

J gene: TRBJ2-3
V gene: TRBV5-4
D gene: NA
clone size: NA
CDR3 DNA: TGTGCCAGCAGTCCCCTGCGGGCAGATACGCAGTATTTT
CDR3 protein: CASSPLRADTQYF